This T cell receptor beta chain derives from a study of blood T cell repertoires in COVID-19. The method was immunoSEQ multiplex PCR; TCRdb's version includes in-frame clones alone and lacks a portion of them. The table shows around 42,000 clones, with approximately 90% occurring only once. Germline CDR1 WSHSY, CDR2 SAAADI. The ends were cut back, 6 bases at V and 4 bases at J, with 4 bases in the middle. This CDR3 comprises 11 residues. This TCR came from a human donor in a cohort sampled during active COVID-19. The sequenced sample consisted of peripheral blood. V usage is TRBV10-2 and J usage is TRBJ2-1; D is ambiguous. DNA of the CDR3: TGCGCCAGCAGGGCTTACAATGAGCAGTTCTTC. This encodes CASRAYNEQFF.